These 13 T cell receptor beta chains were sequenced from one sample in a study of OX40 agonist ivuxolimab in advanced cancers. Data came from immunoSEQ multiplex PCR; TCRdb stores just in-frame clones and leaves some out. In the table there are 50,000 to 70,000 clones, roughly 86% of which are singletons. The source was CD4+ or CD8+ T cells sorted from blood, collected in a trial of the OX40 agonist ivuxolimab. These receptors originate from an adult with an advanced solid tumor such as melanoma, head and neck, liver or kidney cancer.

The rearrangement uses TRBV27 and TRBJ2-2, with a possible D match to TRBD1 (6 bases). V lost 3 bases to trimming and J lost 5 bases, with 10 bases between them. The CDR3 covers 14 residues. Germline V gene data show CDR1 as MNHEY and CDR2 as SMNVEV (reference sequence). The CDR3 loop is CASSLWQGTGELFF. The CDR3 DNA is TGTGCCAGCAGTTTGTGGCAGGGGACCGGGGAGCTGTTTTTT.

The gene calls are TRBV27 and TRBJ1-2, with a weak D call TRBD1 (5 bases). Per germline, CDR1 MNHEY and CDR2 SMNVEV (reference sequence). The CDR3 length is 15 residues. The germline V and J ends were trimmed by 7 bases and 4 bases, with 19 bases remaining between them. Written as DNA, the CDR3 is TGTGCCAGCACCCTTTTGGGGGGAAACTTCTATGGCTACACCTTC. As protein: CASTLLGGNFYGYTF.

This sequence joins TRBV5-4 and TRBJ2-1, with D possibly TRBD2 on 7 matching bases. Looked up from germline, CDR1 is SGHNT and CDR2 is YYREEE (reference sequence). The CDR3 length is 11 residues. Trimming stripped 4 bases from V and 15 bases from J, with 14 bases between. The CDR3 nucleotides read TGTGCCAGCAGCGCGGGGGCGGGACGGTTCTTC. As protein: CASSAGAGRFF.

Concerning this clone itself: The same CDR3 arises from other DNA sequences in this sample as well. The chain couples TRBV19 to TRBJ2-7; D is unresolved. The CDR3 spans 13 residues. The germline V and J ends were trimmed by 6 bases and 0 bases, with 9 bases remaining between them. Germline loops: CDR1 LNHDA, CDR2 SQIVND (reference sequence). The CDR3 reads CASRTSGSYEQYF. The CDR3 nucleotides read TGTGCCAGTAGGACGAGTGGCTCCTACGAGCAGTACTTC.

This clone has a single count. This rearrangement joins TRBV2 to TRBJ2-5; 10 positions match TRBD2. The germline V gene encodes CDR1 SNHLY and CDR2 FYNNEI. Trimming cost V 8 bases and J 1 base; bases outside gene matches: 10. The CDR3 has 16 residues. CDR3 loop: CASYSPSSGGQETQYF. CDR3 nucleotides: TGTGCCAGCTATTCACCCTCTAGCGGGGGCCAAGAGACCCAGTACTTC.

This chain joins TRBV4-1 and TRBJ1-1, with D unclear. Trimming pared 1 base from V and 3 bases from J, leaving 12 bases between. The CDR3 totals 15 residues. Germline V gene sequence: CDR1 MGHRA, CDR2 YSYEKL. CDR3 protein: CASSQVTPSHTEAFF. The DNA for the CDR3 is TGCGCCAGCAGCCAAGTGACCCCCTCGCACACTGAAGCTTTCTTT.

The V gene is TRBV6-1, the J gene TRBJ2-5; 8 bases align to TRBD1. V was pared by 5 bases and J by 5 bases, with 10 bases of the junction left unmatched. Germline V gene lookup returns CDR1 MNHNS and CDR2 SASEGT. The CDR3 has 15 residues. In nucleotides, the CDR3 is TGTGCCAGCAGTAACGGACAGGGAGCCGTTGAGACCCAGTACTTC. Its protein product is CASSNGQGAVETQYF.

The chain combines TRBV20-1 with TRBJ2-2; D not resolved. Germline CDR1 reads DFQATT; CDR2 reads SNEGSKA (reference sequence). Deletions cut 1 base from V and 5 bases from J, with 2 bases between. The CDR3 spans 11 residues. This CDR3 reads CSARGTGELFF. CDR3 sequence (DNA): TGCAGTGCTAGAGGGACCGGGGAGCTGTTTTTT.

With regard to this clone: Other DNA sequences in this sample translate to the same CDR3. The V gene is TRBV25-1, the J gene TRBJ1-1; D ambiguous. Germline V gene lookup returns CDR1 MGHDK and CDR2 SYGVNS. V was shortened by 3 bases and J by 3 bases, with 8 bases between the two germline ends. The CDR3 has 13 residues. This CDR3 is CASSDLGYTEAFF. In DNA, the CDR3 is TGTGCCAGCAGTGATTTGGGTTACACTGAAGCTTTCTTT. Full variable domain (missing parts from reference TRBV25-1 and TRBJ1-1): EADIYQTPRYLVIGTGKKITLECSQTMGHDKMYWYQQDPGMELHLIHYSYGVNSTEKGDLSSESTVSRIRTEHFPLTLESARPSHTSQYLCASSDLGYTEAFFGQGTRLTVV.

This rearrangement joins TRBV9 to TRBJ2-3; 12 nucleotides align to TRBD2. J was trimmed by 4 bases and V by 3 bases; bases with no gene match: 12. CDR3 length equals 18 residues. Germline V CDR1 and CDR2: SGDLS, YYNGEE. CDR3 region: CASSGHWTSGNSPDTQYF. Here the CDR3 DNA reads TGTGCCAGCAGCGGTCACTGGACTAGCGGGAATTCGCCAGATACGCAGTATTTT.

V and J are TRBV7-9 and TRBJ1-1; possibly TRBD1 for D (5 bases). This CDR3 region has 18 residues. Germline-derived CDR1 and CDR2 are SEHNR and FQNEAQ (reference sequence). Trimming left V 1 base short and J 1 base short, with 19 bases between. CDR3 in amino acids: CASSLEGGGVRENTEAFF. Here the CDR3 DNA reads TGTGCCAGCAGCTTAGAAGGTGGTGGGGTCAGGGAGAACACTGAAGCTTTCTTT.

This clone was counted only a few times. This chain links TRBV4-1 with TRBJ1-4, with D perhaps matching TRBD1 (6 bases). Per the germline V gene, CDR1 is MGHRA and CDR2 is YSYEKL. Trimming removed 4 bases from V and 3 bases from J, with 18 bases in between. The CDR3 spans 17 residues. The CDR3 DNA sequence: TGCGCCAGCAGCCCTCAATTTAAGGGGGATTCTAATGAAAAACTGTTTTTT. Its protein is CASSPQFKGDSNEKLFF.

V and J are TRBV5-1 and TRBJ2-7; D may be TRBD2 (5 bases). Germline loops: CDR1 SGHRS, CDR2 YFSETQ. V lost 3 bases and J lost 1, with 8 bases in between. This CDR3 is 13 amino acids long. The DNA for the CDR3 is TGCGCCAGCAGCTCGGGGTTTTCCTACGAGCAGTACTTC. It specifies CASSSGFSYEQYF.